This T cell receptor (beta chain) was identified in a study of blood T cell repertoires in COVID-19. Background on the study: PBMCs, B-cell-depleted T cells, or T cells were the source of the cDNA or gDNA that made up the material.

Original handling: Amplifying reference gene primers gave estimates of nucleated cell counts. Profiled with immunoSEQ multiplex PCR; TCRdb holds only in-frame clones, not every one. V and J calls and clone size are given by that table; D and trimming were obtained from the DNA. The data hold fewer than 250,000 clones, with 80% to 90% observed a single time. This clone was seen once. There are 14 residues in the CDR3. V dropped 7 bases and J dropped 1; count of bases not matched to a gene: 5. Germline V lookup: CDR1 SEHNR, CDR2 FQNEAQ (reference sequence). This TCR was recovered from a woman between 40 and 50 years old with active or convalescent COVID-19. The sequencing input was peripheral blood. V gene TRBV7-9 combines with J gene TRBJ2-3, with TRBD2 identical over 7 bases. CDR3 region: CASTRGDGTDTQYF. The CDR3 DNA reads as TGTGCCAGCACCCGGGGGGACGGCACAGATACGCAGTATTTT.